This passage covers 21 T cell receptor beta chains from one sample sequenced in a study of response to subunit inactivated influenza vaccine. One entry per CDR3 protein results from TCRdb running MiXCR on the RT-PCR reads. The table shows around 520,000 distinct CDR3 sequences, with 25% occurring only once. The sample here was CD4+ T cells sorted from PBMCs, taken roughly 5 days after vaccination. These receptors all stem from a man aged 45-65 years who received an inactivated influenza vaccine.

This clonotype occurred a few times. V is TRBV7-9 and J is TRBJ2-6; no firm D call. V shed 1 base and J shed 6 bases, with 10 bases lying between them. The CDR3 loop spans 15 amino acids. The germline V gene encodes CDR1 SEHNR and CDR2 FQNEAQ (reference sequence). The CDR3 nucleotides read TGTGCCAGCAGCTTAGGTCCAACCCCGGCCAACGTCCTGACTTTC. This codes for CASSLGPTPANVLTF. The whole variable domain, filled in from reference TRBV7-9 and TRBJ2-6, reads DTGVSQNPRHKITKRGQNVTFRCDPISEHNRLYWYRQTLGQGPEFLTYFQNEAQLEKSRLLSDRFSAERPKGSFSTLEIQRTEQGDSAMYLCASSLGPTPANVLTFGAGSRLTVL.

In its sample, this clonotype was seen a few times. A much bigger clone sits one base away, suggesting this may be a read error. The rearrangement links TRBV12-3 or TRBV12-4 to TRBJ2-4, with D unclear. This CDR3 has 16 residues. V was clipped by 8 bases and J by 0 bases, with 17 bases between them. CDR3 residues: CASLPNEVLAKNIQYF. In nucleotides, the CDR3 is TGTGCCAGCCTCCCCAATGAGGTTCTAGCCAAAAACATTCAGTACTTC.

This clonotype was seen a handful of times. The chain combines TRBV5-1 with TRBJ1-2; 9 bases are shared with TRBD1. The V gene's germline CDR1 is SGHRS and CDR2 YFSETQ. The length of the CDR3 is 16 residues. V lost 0 bases, J lost 7 bases, and 10 bases stayed unmatched. The chain's CDR3 is CASSLGFRQGVIGYTF. Written as DNA, the CDR3 is TGCGCCAGCAGCTTGGGCTTCCGACAGGGGGTAATTGGCTACACCTTC.

J is TRBJ2-7 and V is TRBV7-9, with 12 nucleotides matching TRBD2. This CDR3 is 17 amino acids long. The J segment lost 5 bases and the V segment lost 4 bases, leaving 12 bases of the junction unmatched. The germline V gene encodes CDR1 SEHNR and CDR2 FQNEAQ (reference sequence). CDR3: CASSSLTSGRGLHEQYF. The CDR3 DNA reads TGTGCCAGCAGCTCTTTGACTAGCGGGAGAGGACTTCACGAGCAGTACTTC.

This rearrangement joins TRBV5-1 to TRBJ1-2; D is undetermined. Germline-derived CDR1 and CDR2 are SGHRS and YFSETQ. The CDR3 has 13 residues. The V and J ends lost 2 bases and 0 bases respectively, with 5 bases between them. CDR3 sequence reads: CASSLRTNYGYTF. The DNA for the CDR3 is TGCGCCAGCAGCTTAAGAACTAACTATGGCTACACCTTC.

This rearrangement joins TRBV12-3 or TRBV12-4 to TRBJ1-1, with D unresolved. CDR3 size: 14 residues. With 5 bases removed from V and 0 bases from J, the gap between germline ends came to 10 bases. In DNA form, the CDR3 reads TGTGCCAGCAGTCGACCCGGTATGAACACTGAAGCTTTCTTT. This encodes CASSRPGMNTEAFF.

This clonotype was detected only a few times. The chain is built from TRBV10-3 and TRBJ2-7; D is perhaps TRBD1 or TRBD2 (5 bases each). The CDR3 is 15 amino acids. Germline CDR1 and CDR2: ENHRY and SYGVKD. The ends were cut back, 0 bases at V and 2 bases at J, with 11 bases in the middle. The CDR3 is CAISESGRGPYEQYF. For the CDR3, the DNA is TGTGCCATCAGTGAGTCGGGACGAGGTCCCTACGAGCAGTACTTC.

This clonotype has more than one count but fewer than ten. The rearrangement joins TRBV2 to TRBJ2-6; no definite D call. V was cut by 1 base and J by 2 bases, with 6 bases left in between. Per the germline V gene, CDR1 is SNHLY and CDR2 is FYNNEI. This CDR3 comprises 15 residues. In nucleotides, the CDR3 is TGTGCCAGCAGTGAAGATGCTGCTGGGGCCAACGTCCTGACTTTC. Protein: CASSEDAAGANVLTF.

This rearrangement joins TRBV5-6 to TRBJ2-7; D perhaps matches TRBD1 (6 bases). V was pared by 1 base and J by 1 base, with 30 bases between. This CDR3 spans 21 amino acids. CDR1 and CDR2 from the germline V gene are SGHDT and YYEEEE. DNA of the CDR3: TGTGCCAGCAGCTTGAGGACAGAGGCGAGCGGAGCTATAGTGGCTTCCTACGAGCAGTACTTC. It yields the protein CASSLRTEASGAIVASYEQYF.

This chain joins TRBV20-1 and TRBJ1-4, with 9 bases that match TRBD1. Germline assignment: CDR1 DFQATT and CDR2 SNEGSKA (reference sequence). V shed 3 bases, J shed 5 bases, and the junction held 7 bases outside the gene matches. The CDR3 is made up of 15 amino acids. CDR3: CSASAPGQGNEKLFF. The CDR3 bases are TGCAGTGCTAGCGCGCCGGGACAGGGCAATGAAAAACTGTTTTTT.

This clonotype was observed a few times. The chain is built from TRBV5-1 and TRBJ2-7; D is perhaps TRBD2 (5 bases). Germline assignment: CDR1 SGHRS and CDR2 YFSETQ. This CDR3 is built from 14 residues. Trimming left V 4 bases short and J 0 bases short, with 11 bases between. CDR3 amino acids: CASSLDLSSYEQYF. CDR3 nucleotide sequence: TGCGCCAGCAGCCTGGACTTAAGCTCCTACGAGCAGTACTTC.

This clonotype was counted between two and nine times. This chain links TRBV7-2 with TRBJ2-5, with 7 bases lining up with TRBD1. This CDR3 spans 13 amino acids. The germline V gene has CDR1 SGHTA and CDR2 FQGNSA. V lost 4 bases, J lost 6 bases, and 5 bases stayed unmatched. CDR3 bases: TGTGCCAGCAGCTACGGACAGGAGAAGACCCAGTACTTC. Amino acid sequence: CASSYGQEKTQYF.

This chain links TRBV7-6 with TRBJ2-5, with 7 bases that match TRBD1. The J segment lost 3 bases and the V segment lost 6 bases, leaving 13 bases of the junction unmatched. The CDR3 spans 16 residues. From germline, CDR1 is SGHVS and CDR2 FNYEAQ. The CDR3 DNA follows: TGTGCCAGCAGTTCGGCACTTGGACAGGTAGAAGAGACCCAGTACTTC. Translation: CASSSALGQVEETQYF.

This chain uses TRBV12-3 or TRBV12-4 with TRBJ2-5; 9 nucleotides match TRBD1. The CDR3 extends over 14 amino acids. The V gene end was trimmed by 5 bases and the J gene end by 5 bases; junction bases not matched to a gene: 6. CDR3 sequence: CASSARTGEETQYF. Here the CDR3 DNA reads TGTGCCAGCAGTGCCCGGACAGGGGAGGAGACCCAGTACTTC.

The J gene is TRBJ2-5, the V gene TRBV7-2; D ambiguous. V lost 0 bases and J lost 7, with 9 bases in between. Germline loops: CDR1 SGHTA, CDR2 FQGNSA. This CDR3 has 13 amino acids. The CDR3 DNA sequence: TGTGCCAGCAGCTTAGCGACCAAGGGGACCCAGTACTTC. Amino acid sequence: CASSLATKGTQYF. Full variable domain (rest looked up from reference TRBV7-2 and TRBJ2-5): GAGVSQSPSNKVTEKGKDVELRCDPISGHTALYWYRQSLGQGLEFLIYFQGNSAPDKSGLPSDRFSAERTGGSVSTLTIQRTQQEDSAVYLCASSLATKGTQYFGPGTRLLVL.

In this sample, this clonotype turned up a few times. The V call is TRBV28, the J call TRBJ1-1, with TRBD1 identical over 7 bases. Germline trimming cut 6 bases from V and 0 bases from J; bases unmatched to any gene: 7. The CDR3 loop spans 15 amino acids. CDR1 MDHEN and CDR2 SYDVKM come from the germline V gene. In DNA form, the CDR3 reads TGTGCCAGCAGAGACAGGGAGGCTATGAACACTGAAGCTTTCTTT. It is translated as CASRDREAMNTEAFF.

This clonotype was found a few times. The chain recombines TRBV5-1 with TRBJ2-2; D is unclear. Germline lookup yields CDR1 SGHRS and CDR2 YFSETQ. The CDR3 covers 15 residues. V was clipped by 0 bases and J by 0 bases, with 6 bases between them. As DNA, the CDR3 is TGCGCCAGCAGCTTGGGGACCCCGAACACCGGGGAGCTGTTTTTT. It translates to CASSLGTPNTGELFF.

V usage is TRBV20-1 and J usage is TRBJ2-1; D may be TRBD1 (5 bases). This CDR3 region has 15 residues. The germline V gene has CDR1 DFQATT and CDR2 SNEGSKA (reference sequence). V lost 1 base and J 5 bases, leaving 15 bases between the germline ends. CDR3 sequence (DNA): TGCAGTGCTAGAGCCTGGACAAGCGCCAACAATGAGCAGTTCTTC. Translated: CSARAWTSANNEQFF.

The chain has TRBV20-1 and TRBJ2-2; D is possibly TRBD1 (6 bases). The length of the CDR3 is 15 residues. Germline assignment: CDR1 DFQATT and CDR2 SNEGSKA (reference sequence). The germline V and J ends were trimmed by 6 bases and 2 bases, with 16 bases remaining between them. The CDR3 loop is CSASFGTPNTGELFF. The CDR3 DNA follows: TGCAGTGCCTCCTTCGGGACACCTAACACCGGGGAGCTGTTTTTT.

The sample holds a few counts of this clonotype. The CDR3 here is CASRPGQLYSGNTIYF. Here the CDR3 DNA reads TGTGCCAGCAGACCGGGACAGCTTTACTCTGGAAACACCATATATTTT. The V call is TRBV12-3 or TRBV12-4, the J call TRBJ1-3, with 7 bases lining up with TRBD1. Unmatched junction bases numbered 8, after V lost 6 bases and J lost 0 bases. This CDR3 is 16 amino acids long.

This clonotype was found a few times. This chain connects TRBV7-9 to TRBJ2-1; 7 bases agree with TRBD1. The germline gives CDR1 SEHNR, CDR2 FQNEAQ (reference sequence). The CDR3 has 14 amino acids. V dropped 3 bases and J dropped 8; count of bases not matched to a gene: 7. The CDR3 spells CASSFDRAWDEQFF. The CDR3 bases are TGTGCCAGCAGCTTCGACAGGGCTTGGGATGAGCAGTTCTTC.